This T cell receptor (beta chain) was recorded in a study of T cells after yellow fever vaccination. Study context: SMART-Seq v4 Ultra Low Input served to prepare low-cell-number fractions.

TCRdb called the 5' RACE reads again in MiXCR, with one record for every CDR3 protein. Of 610,000 or so distinct CDR3 sequences in the sample, 10% to 15% were seen once. The J segment lost 9 bases and the V segment lost 3 bases, leaving 22 bases of the junction unmatched. Germline V gives CDR1 DFQATT, CDR2 SNEGSKA (reference sequence). CDR3 length: 17 amino acids. The specimen was PBMCs, collected on the day of the yellow fever booster vaccination. The source of this sequence is a man aged 25 to 45 who received the YFV17D yellow fever vaccine. V and J are TRBV20-1 and TRBJ2-7; 8 bases are shared with TRBD2. The CDR3 region is CSASGGLAGDTYGGQYF. The DNA for the CDR3 is TGCAGTGCTAGTGGAGGGCTAGCGGGCGACACCTACGGGGGGCAGTACTTC.